These T cell receptor beta chains were read from a single sample in a study of Ad26.COV2.S vaccination and SARS-CoV-2 variants. Profiled with immunoSEQ multiplex PCR; TCRdb holds only in-frame clones, not every one. Found here are 300,000 to 400,000 clones, 88% of them singletons; the top ten hold 5.5% to 7%. This specimen was peripheral blood, taken in a trial of Ad26.COV2.S vaccine versus placebo. The receptors derive from a person between 18 and 60 years old who received the Ad26.COV2.S COVID-19 vaccine or a placebo. CDR3s include the opening cysteine and the closing phenylalanine or tryptophan. D genes are given only for firm matches. Where a row states a size, it is once, few, many or the class of an expanded clone; other rows omit it.

TRBJ2-2 | NA | TRBV5-5 | NA | CASSFTLQGNTGELFF | TGTGCCAGCAGCTTTACGCTCCAGGGAAACACCGGGGAGCTGTTTTTT
TRBJ2-7 | NA | TRBV11-2 | TRBD1 | CASSLDQGVRREQYF | TGTGCCAGCAGCTTAGATCAGGGGGTCAGGAGGGAGCAGTACTTC
TRBJ2-5 | NA | TRBV29-1 | NA | CSMAGADQETQYF | TGCAGCATGGCCGGGGCGGACCAAGAGACCCAGTACTTC
TRBJ1-6 | NA | TRBV7-2 | NA | CASSLQSNSPLHF | TGTGCCAGCAGCCTCCAAAGTAATTCACCCCTCCACTTT
TRBJ1-5 | NA | TRBV28 | TRBD1 | CASILLGQGGQPQHF | TGTGCCAGCATCCTTCTGGGACAGGGTGGTCAGCCCCAGCATTTT
TRBJ1-2 | NA | TRBV27 | NA | CASSSALLGYGYTF | TGTGCCAGCAGTTCGGCTTTGTTAGGGTATGGCTACACCTTC
TRBJ2-7 | NA | TRBV14 | NA | CASSQVPIGEQYF | TGTGCCAGCAGCCAAGTGCCCATCGGCGAGCAGTACTTC
TRBJ1-1 | NA | TRBV27 | NA | CASTWGTEAFF | TGTGCCAGCACCTGGGGGACTGAAGCTTTCTTT
TRBJ2-3 | NA | TRBV5-1 | TRBD2 | CASTTSGTGSDTQYF | TGCGCCAGCACCACTAGCGGGACGGGTTCAGATACGCAGTATTTT
TRBJ1-1 | once | TRBV7-2 | TRBD1 | CASSLQGAGTEAFF | TGTGCCAGCAGCTTACAGGGGGCGGGTACTGAAGCTTTCTTT
TRBJ2-6 | NA | TRBV27 | NA | CASSYSSGANVLTF | TGTGCCAGCAGCTACAGCTCTGGGGCCAACGTCCTGACTTTC
TRBJ2-5 | NA | TRBV12-5 | NA | CASEPGAGREETQYF | TGTGCTAGTGAACCGGGGGCTGGTCGAGAAGAGACCCAGTACTTC
TRBJ1-2 | NA | TRBV6-5 | NA | CASSSGVGYTF | TGTGCCAGCAGTTCGGGGGTTGGCTACACCTTC
TRBJ1-4 | NA | TRBV21-1 | NA | CASSVSTGQGVTNEKLFF | TGTGCCAGCAGCGTGAGTACCGGACAGGGCGTCACTAATGAAAAACTGTTTTTT
TRBJ1-3 | few | TRBV30 | NA | CAWSVARSTGNTIYF | TGTGCCTGGAGTGTAGCCAGGTCTACTGGAAACACCATATATTTT
TRBJ2-7 | NA | TRBV3-1/TRBV3-2 | TRBD1 | CASSHGQGAEQYF | TGTGCCAGCAGTCACGGACAGGGAGCCGAGCAGTACTTC
TRBJ2-1 | NA | TRBV9 | NA | CASSELMAGPYNEQFF | TGTGCCAGCAGCGAGCTGATGGCGGGACCCTACAATGAGCAGTTCTTC
TRBJ1-1 | NA | TRBV7-2 | NA | CASSLVASSEAFF | TGTGCCAGCAGCTTAGTTGCCAGTTCAGAAGCTTTCTTT
TRBJ1-2 | NA | TRBV30 | TRBD1 | CAWMTGGLYGYTF | TGTGCCTGGATGACAGGGGGACTCTATGGCTACACCTTC
TRBJ2-3 | NA | TRBV29-1 | TRBD2 | CSVGLRLAGGITDTQYF | TGCAGCGTTGGCCTTCGACTAGCGGGAGGCATCACAGATACGCAGTATTTT
TRBJ1-2 | NA | TRBV7-2 | NA | CASSLGTEYYGYTF | TGTGCCAGCAGCTTAGGGACAGAGTACTATGGCTACACCTTC
TRBJ1-2 | NA | TRBV11-1 | NA | CASSYGRRPPYGYTF | TGTGCCAGCAGCTATGGCAGACGGCCCCCCTATGGCTACACCTTC
TRBJ2-7 | few | TRBV7-9 | TRBD1 | CASSFPLLGTGGRQYF | TGTGCCAGCAGCTTCCCGCTACTAGGGACAGGCGGTAGGCAGTACTTC
TRBJ1-1 | many | TRBV10-3 | TRBD1 | CAIKRQGSAEAFF | TGTGCCATCAAGAGACAGGGTAGTGCTGAAGCTTTCTTT
TRBJ2-1 | NA | TRBV7-9 | TRBD2 | CASSSAGPLAGGHNEQFF | TGTGCCAGCAGCAGTGCTGGACCCCTAGCGGGAGGCCACAATGAGCAGTTCTTC
TRBJ2-7 | NA | TRBV5-6 | TRBD1 | CASSRRDRGTYEQYF | TGTGCCAGCAGCCGCCGGGACAGGGGTACCTACGAGCAGTACTTC
TRBJ2-7 | NA | TRBV5-1 | NA | CASSYLTASSYEQYF | TGCGCCAGCAGCTATTTGACAGCTAGCTCCTACGAGCAGTACTTC
TRBJ1-5 | NA | TRBV6-2/TRBV6-3 | NA | CASSPQGRSNQPQHF | TGTGCCAGCAGTCCACAGGGTCGGAGCAATCAGCCCCAGCATTTT
TRBJ1-4 | NA | TRBV7-3 | TRBD1 | CASSLVSGTGTPKLFF | TGTGCCAGCAGCTTAGTCTCCGGGACAGGCACTCCCAAACTGTTTTTT
TRBJ1-2 | NA | TRBV6-6 | NA | CASSPPQGPNYGYTF | TGTGCCAGCAGTCCTCCCCAGGGACCAAACTATGGCTACACCTTC
TRBJ1-2 | NA | TRBV6-5 | NA | CASSYSNSGGYTF | TGTGCCAGCAGTTACTCCAACTCTGGTGGCTACACCTTC
TRBJ1-5 | NA | TRBV6-1 | NA | CASSESRASTDQPQHF | TGTGCCAGCAGTGAAAGTCGGGCGTCTACGGATCAGCCCCAGCATTTT
TRBJ1-4 | once | TRBV6-5 | NA | CAGDLWWTNEKLFF | TGTGCCGGCGATCTTTGGTGGACTAATGAAAAACTGTTTTTT
TRBJ2-3 | NA | TRBV7-9 | NA | CAGGSGTDTQYF | TGTGCCGGGGGGTCCGGCACAGATACGCAGTATTTT
TRBJ1-1 | few | TRBV15 | TRBD1 | CATSTQGANTEAFF | TGTGCCACCAGCACACAGGGGGCGAACACTGAAGCTTTCTTT
TRBJ1-2 | NA | TRBV28 | NA | CASSTIGEGQGGYTF | TGTGCCAGCAGCACCATCGGGGAGGGACAAGGTGGCTACACCTTC
TRBJ2-3 | NA | TRBV7-6 | TRBD2 | CASSSGLAGRTDTQYF | TGTGCCAGCAGCTCGGGACTAGCGGGGCGCACAGATACGCAGTATTTT
TRBJ2-1 | NA | TRBV11-2 | TRBD2 | CASSLFSRTSGGAYNEQFF | TGTGCCAGCAGCTTATTTTCCCGAACTAGCGGGGGGGCCTACAATGAGCAGTTCTTC
TRBJ1-4 | NA | TRBV15 | NA | CATRPGATNEKLFF | TGTGCCACCAGACCAGGGGCAACTAATGAAAAACTGTTTTTT
TRBJ1-5 | NA | TRBV29-1 | TRBD1 | CSVSTGGSSQPQHF | TGCAGCGTTTCGACAGGGGGCTCGAGTCAGCCCCAGCATTTT
TRBJ2-2 | NA | TRBV6-5 | NA | CASKYTGELFF | TGTGCCAGCAAATACACCGGGGAGCTGTTTTTT
TRBJ2-6 | NA | TRBV7-2 | NA | CASSFDSLSTYGANVLTF | TGTGCCAGCAGCTTTGACAGTCTCAGTACGTATGGGGCCAACGTCCTGACTTTC
TRBJ2-5 | NA | TRBV7-3 | TRBD2 | CASGTSGRETQYF | TGTGCCAGCGGAACTAGCGGGAGAGAGACCCAGTACTTC
TRBJ2-7 | once | TRBV27 | TRBD1 | CASKGTGGIYEQYF | TGTGCCAGCAAAGGGACAGGGGGCATTTACGAGCAGTACTTC
TRBJ1-2 | NA | TRBV5-4 | TRBD1 | CASSEDRGYNGYTF | TGTGCCAGCAGCGAGGACAGGGGGTATAATGGCTACACCTTC